This T cell receptor (beta chain) was observed in a study of T cells in Graves' hyperthyroidism and ophthalmopathy. Researchers took RNA transcripts and amplified the TCR beta CDR3 regions from them. During a first-round RT-PCR of the TCR CDR3, the HTBI primer set was used. TCRdb called the multiplex PCR reads again in MiXCR, with one record for every CDR3 protein. The sample has around 620,000 distinct CDR3 sequences; around 15% are singletons. Germline V gene data show CDR1 as MGHRA and CDR2 as YSYEKL. CDR3 length: 17 amino acids. V was clipped by 4 bases and J by 0 bases; unmatched bases: 9. Graves' hyperthyroidism showing no ophthalmopathy progression within 18 months was considered stable. The patients, who ranged from 18 to 65 in age, presented with newly diagnosed hyperthyroidism lasting under 2 months. Exclusion of a patient resulted from uncontrolled infection, other autoimmune disease, pregnancy or lactation. Diagnosis rested on symptoms, serum thyroxine and TRAb, thyroid ultrasound, and orbital computed tomography.

The clonotype was recovered from a woman in her 30s with Graves' hyperthyroidism. The J gene is TRBJ1-5, the V gene TRBV4-1; 7 nucleotides match TRBD1. Sequencing was done on a sample of blood. CDR3 nucleotide sequence: TGCGCCAGCAGCCTCGGGAGACAGGGTGGTAGCAATCAGCCCCAGCATTTT. Its translation is CASSLGRQGGSNQPQHF.